This T cell receptor beta chain comes out of a study of shared clonotypes between healthy human individuals. The CDR3 is 13 amino acids. Trimming removed 0 bases from V and 6 bases from J, with 10 bases in between. Germline CDR1 SGHRS, CDR2 YFSETQ. Here immunoSEQ multiplex PCR was the method, and the copy in TCRdb shows in-frame clones only, minus some. The data contain 180,000 or so clones, 90% to 95% of them singletons. This clonotype was obtained from a woman aged 25 to 39 in good health. Sequencing was performed on naive CD4+ T cells sorted from blood. Noted subset: CD45RA+ positively selected. V is TRBV5-1 and J is TRBJ2-7; D is unclear. The CDR3: CASSLGVGSEQYF. CDR3 DNA sequence: TGCGCCAGCAGCTTGGGGGTCGGTAGCGAGCAGTACTTC.